A selection of T cell receptor beta chains follows, all from one sample in a study of T cells in Graves' hyperthyroidism and ophthalmopathy. TCRdb itself ran the multiplex PCR reads through MiXCR, one entry per CDR3 protein. The sample yields 550,000 to 600,000 distinct CDR3 sequences, 16% seen once. The specimen sequenced was blood. The origin of the receptors is a woman under 30 with Graves' hyperthyroidism. CDR3s include the opening cysteine and the closing phenylalanine or tryptophan. Each record gives: J gene, clone size, D gene, V gene, CDR3 protein, CDR3 DNA. The D gene is left open where the match is weak. Expanded clones are given a class, and other clones once, few, many or no size at all.

j_gene: TRBJ1-2
abundance: .
d_gene: .
v_gene: TRBV20-1
CDR3aa: CSPWTALDGYTF
CDR3nt: TGCAGCCCCTGGACAGCCCTAGACGGCTACACCTTC

j_gene: TRBJ2-1
abundance: few
d_gene: TRBD2
v_gene: TRBV30
CDR3aa: CAWGPLGLAGNNEQFF
CDR3nt: TGTGCCTGGGGACCCCTCGGGCTAGCGGGTAACAATGAGCAGTTCTTC

j_gene: TRBJ2-7
abundance: few
d_gene: TRBD1
v_gene: TRBV5-1
CDR3aa: CASSWGQGLAIYEQYF
CDR3nt: TGCGCCAGCAGCTGGGGACAGGGCCTAGCGATCTACGAGCAGTACTTC

j_gene: TRBJ1-4
abundance: .
d_gene: TRBD1
v_gene: TRBV7-6
CDR3aa: CASSTHRGGNEKLFF
CDR3nt: TGTGCCAGCAGCACGCACAGGGGGGGGAATGAAAAACTGTTTTTT

j_gene: TRBJ2-1
abundance: many
d_gene: .
v_gene: TRBV20-1
CDR3aa: CSAGGGGRYDNEQFF
CDR3nt: TGCAGTGCCGGGGGAGGTGGGCGGTATGACAATGAGCAGTTCTTC

j_gene: TRBJ2-2
abundance: many
d_gene: TRBD1
v_gene: TRBV29-1
CDR3aa: CSAVDRSNTGELFF
CDR3nt: TGCAGTGCCGTGGACAGGTCGAACACCGGGGAGCTGTTTTTT

j_gene: TRBJ2-1
abundance: many
d_gene: .
v_gene: TRBV13
CDR3aa: CASSTGRNEQFF
CDR3nt: TGTGCCAGCAGCACGGGGAGGAATGAGCAGTTCTTC

j_gene: TRBJ1-1
abundance: many
d_gene: TRBD1
v_gene: TRBV6-1
CDR3aa: CASSPMQGGPNTEAFF
CDR3nt: TGTGCCAGCAGTCCTATGCAGGGGGGCCCGAACACTGAAGCTTTCTTT

j_gene: TRBJ2-5
abundance: .
d_gene: .
v_gene: TRBV18
CDR3aa: CASSPPTGRALHQETQYF
CDR3nt: TGTGCCAGCTCACCACCGACAGGAAGGGCTCTTCATCAAGAGACCCAGTACTTC

j_gene: TRBJ2-2
abundance: many
d_gene: .
v_gene: TRBV2
CDR3aa: CASKSRGNIGELFF
CDR3nt: TGTGCCAGCAAATCCCGGGGTAATATCGGGGAGCTGTTTTTT

j_gene: TRBJ1-5
abundance: few
d_gene: .
v_gene: TRBV4-3
CDR3aa: CASSQEIWDPQPQHF
CDR3nt: TGCGCCAGCAGCCAAGAGATCTGGGACCCTCAGCCCCAGCATTTT

j_gene: TRBJ2-1
abundance: .
d_gene: .
v_gene: TRBV7-9
CDR3aa: CASRGLPRMSYNEQFF
CDR3nt: TGTGCCAGCAGAGGACTACCCCGGATGTCCTACAATGAGCAGTTCTTC

j_gene: TRBJ2-7
abundance: .
d_gene: TRBD2
v_gene: TRBV4-2
CDR3aa: CASSQSLADSYEQYF
CDR3nt: TGTGCCAGCAGCCAATCCCTAGCGGACTCCTACGAGCAGTACTTC

j_gene: TRBJ1-4
abundance: few
d_gene: TRBD1
v_gene: TRBV25-1
CDR3aa: CASSGGTGGHPTNEKLFF
CDR3nt: TGTGCCAGCAGTGGGGGTACAGGGGGCCACCCAACTAATGAAAAACTGTTTTTT

j_gene: TRBJ1-6
abundance: .
d_gene: .
v_gene: TRBV12-5
CDR3aa: CASGKNYPNSPLHF
CDR3nt: TGTGCTAGTGGGAAGAATTATCCCAATTCACCCCTCCACTTT

j_gene: TRBJ2-7
abundance: .
d_gene: .
v_gene: TRBV7-3
CDR3aa: CASSPTLGSEQYF
CDR3nt: TGTGCCAGCAGCCCCACGCTCGGGTCCGAGCAGTACTTC

j_gene: TRBJ1-3
abundance: .
d_gene: .
v_gene: TRBV9
CDR3aa: CASSVAGHTAGNTIYF
CDR3nt: TGTGCCAGCAGCGTAGCTGGACACACAGCGGGAAACACCATATATTTT